Listed here are 15 T cell receptor beta chains from one sample, sequenced in a study of graft-versus-host responses after intestinal transplantation. The assay was immunoSEQ multiplex PCR, and TCRdb's table has in-frame clones only and misses some. The sample carries 71,000 or so clones, roughly 88% recorded once. For these receptors, no antigen is known. The sequencing used unstimulated CD8+ T cells sorted from spleen or lymph node cells, collected before intestinal transplant. The receptors stem from a human donor who received an intestinal transplant.

The chain uses TRBV5-6 and TRBJ2-5; TRBD1 agrees at 8 bases. The DNA matches TRBJ2-7 better at its end, which makes the J call doubtful. Per germline, CDR1 SGHDT and CDR2 YYEEEE. CDR3 length equals 14 residues. CDR3 bases: TGTGCCAGCAGCTTGACGGACAGGGCCGGCGAGCAGTACTTC. This translates into CASSLTDRAGEQYF.

The chain links TRBV5-4 to TRBJ2-7, with D possibly being TRBD1 (5 bases). V was pared by 0 bases and J by 3 bases, with 7 bases between. The CDR3 covers 13 residues. Germline assignment: CDR1 SGHNT and CDR2 YYREEE (reference sequence). The CDR3 loop is CASSLGGYYEQYF. Written as DNA, the CDR3 is TGTGCCAGCAGCTTGGGGGGCTACTACGAGCAGTACTTC.

The V call is TRBV7-6, the J call TRBJ2-5, with 7 bases matching TRBD2. The CDR3 is 17 amino acids. The germline CDR1 and CDR2 sequences are SGHVS and FNYEAQ. V lost 5 bases to trimming and J lost 4 bases; unmatched junction nucleotides: 16. The CDR3, as DNA: TGTGCCAGCAGCCAACCTGCGGGGGAGCCACCCCCAGAGACCCAGTACTTC. It specifies CASSQPAGEPPPETQYF.

The chain combines TRBV19 with TRBJ1-1; D is perhaps TRBD1 (6 bases). Germline V gene data show CDR1 as LNHDA and CDR2 as SQIVND (reference sequence). The CDR3 has 15 amino acids. The V end lost 3 bases, the J end lost 5 bases, and 16 bases lay between the germline ends. The DNA for the CDR3 is TGTGCCAGTAGTATTGCGGGGGGGGCGCGGACTGAAGCTTTCTTT. It yields the protein CASSIAGGARTEAFF.

This chain joins TRBV7-6 and TRBJ2-1; 9 nucleotides line up with TRBD1. J was trimmed by 7 bases and V by 0 bases; bases with no gene match: 10. The CDR3 runs to 17 residues. Germline assignment: CDR1 SGHVS and CDR2 FNYEAQ. The CDR3 here is CASSLAWGQGGGNEQFF. Written as DNA, the CDR3 is TGTGCCAGCAGCTTAGCGTGGGGACAGGGAGGAGGGAATGAGCAGTTCTTC.

The chain uses TRBV6-1 and TRBJ1-1; unclear D gene. The CDR3 is 15 residues long. CDR1 and CDR2 from the germline V gene are MNHNS and SASEGT. Trimming removed 8 bases at V and 0 bases at J, with 16 bases between. CDR3 in amino acids: CASLLAVLMNTEAFF. CDR3 DNA sequence: TGTGCCAGCCTTTTGGCGGTTCTCATGAACACTGAAGCTTTCTTT.

The V call is TRBV7-9, the J call TRBJ2-7; 7 bases fit TRBD1. Per the germline V gene, CDR1 is SEHNR and CDR2 is FQNEAQ (reference sequence). This CDR3 region has 14 residues. V was clipped by 2 bases and J by 4 bases; unmatched bases: 5. Written as DNA, the CDR3 is TGTGCCAGCAGCTTATTACCAGGGGGATACGAGCAGTACTTC. It translates to CASSLLPGGYEQYF.

The chain couples TRBV12-5 to TRBJ1-1, with a possible D match to TRBD1 (5 bases). CDR1 and CDR2 from the germline V gene are LGHNT and FRNRAP. There are 15 residues in the CDR3. Trimming left V 2 bases short and J 5 bases short, with 15 bases between. The CDR3 sequence is CASGLLVSGWTEAFF. The CDR3 DNA is TGTGCTAGTGGTTTGCTCGTATCAGGGTGGACTGAAGCTTTCTTT.

CDR3 DNA sequence: TGTGCCAGCAGCCCTCTTAAGGGGGCGGAACTCTACGAGCAGTACTTC. It encodes CASSPLKGAELYEQYF. The genes are TRBV7-3 and TRBJ2-7; TRBD1 aligns across 7 bases. V lost 5 bases to trimming and J lost 3 bases; unmatched junction nucleotides: 13. Germline CDR1 SGHTA, CDR2 FQGTGA. The CDR3 is 16 amino acids. Complete variable domain (other parts from reference TRBV7-3 and TRBJ2-7): GAGVSQTPSNKVTEKGKYVELRCDPISGHTALYWYRQSLGQGPEFLIYFQGTGAADDSGLPNDRFFAVRPEGSVSTLKIQRTERGDSAVYLCASSPLKGAELYEQYFGPGTRLTVT.

The J gene is TRBJ2-3, the V gene TRBV27, with unresolved D. V lost 2 bases, J lost 3 bases, and 12 bases lay in between. The length of the CDR3 is 15 residues. Germline CDR1 and CDR2: MNHEY and SMNVEV (reference sequence). The CDR3 spells CASSLGPVLTDTQYF. In DNA form, the CDR3 reads TGTGCCAGCAGTTTAGGCCCAGTGTTGACAGATACGCAGTATTTT.

This rearrangement joins TRBV4-1 to TRBJ1-1; TRBD1 might be the D (5 bases). CDR3 length: 15 residues. The V end lost 0 bases, the J end lost 5 bases, and 13 bases lay between the germline ends. Germline V lookup: CDR1 MGHRA, CDR2 YSYEKL. The CDR3 DNA follows: TGCGCCAGCAGCCAAGATCTCGGGGGTTGGACTGAAGCTTTCTTT. Translation gives CASSQDLGGWTEAFF.

V and J are TRBV2 and TRBJ1-1, with D uncertain. V dropped 6 bases and J dropped 1 base, with 18 bases sitting between them. Germline V gene sequence: CDR1 SNHLY, CDR2 FYNNEI. The CDR3 contains 16 residues. The CDR3 protein is CASRATQVRGNTEAFF. DNA for the CDR3: TGTGCCAGCAGGGCCACCCAAGTTAGAGGGAACACTGAAGCTTTCTTT.

The J gene is TRBJ1-3, the V gene TRBV6-1; D gene unclear. Germline V gene lookup returns CDR1 MNHNS and CDR2 SASEGT. This CDR3 is built from 16 residues. Between the trimmed V and J ends, which lost 0 bases and 2 bases, there was a span of 11 bases. The CDR3 coding sequence is TGTGCCAGCAGTGAAGCGCCGGGAGGGACTGGAAACACCATATATTTT. Translation gives CASSEAPGGTGNTIYF.

The rearrangement joins TRBV7-9 to TRBJ1-6; 8 nucleotides align to TRBD1. Germline lookup yields CDR1 SEHNR and CDR2 FQNEAQ (reference sequence). V shed 3 bases and J 11 bases; nucleotides not matched to a gene: 9. The CDR3 loop spans 15 amino acids. The CDR3 loop is CASSFSGTGVAPLHF. The CDR3 DNA follows: TGTGCCAGCAGCTTTTCCGGGACAGGAGTTGCACCCCTCCACTTT. Based on the CDR3 plus reference TRBV7-9 and TRBJ1-6, the full variable domain is DTGVSQNPRHKITKRGQNVTFRCDPISEHNRLYWYRQTLGQGPEFLTYFQNEAQLEKSRLLSDRFSAERPKGSFSTLEIQRTEQGDSAMYLCASSFSGTGVAPLHFGNGTRLTVT.

This rearrangement joins TRBV9 to TRBJ2-7; TRBD1 matches 8 bases. The CDR3 contains 14 residues. With 2 bases clipped from V and 4 bases from J, the junction kept 5 bases outside the gene matches. The germline CDR1 and CDR2 sequences are SGDLS and YYNGEE. CDR3: CASSVNTGGYEQYF. As DNA, the CDR3 is TGTGCCAGCAGCGTGAACACAGGGGGGTACGAGCAGTACTTC.